This TCR beta chain came from a study of blood T cell repertoires in COVID-19. Study details: In each case, the material was cDNA or gDNA derived from T cells, B-cell-depleted T cells, or PBMCs.

Per the original data handling: Amplification of reference gene primers provided the estimated nucleated cell counts. The table came from immunoSEQ multiplex PCR; TCRdb's copy has only in-frame clones and leaves some out. That table supplies the V and J calls and clone size; D and trimming were determined from the DNA. The data hold approximately 50,000 clones, with 85% observed a single time. V was pared by 5 bases and J by 5 bases, with 8 bases of the junction left unmatched. Germline CDR1 and CDR2: GTSNPN and SVGIG (reference sequence). This CDR3 region has 13 residues. The source is a human donor in a cohort sampled during active COVID-19. The sample was peripheral blood. This chain connects TRBV30 to TRBJ2-5; TRBD1 matches 7 bases. The CDR3 nucleotides are TGTGCCTGGCAAGGGGACAGATGGGAGACCCAGTACTTC. Protein sequence: CAWQGDRWETQYF.